The 23 T cell receptor beta chains in this list originate from one sample, sequenced in a study of OX40 agonist ivuxolimab in advanced cancers. Sequencing was performed with immunoSEQ multiplex PCR; in TCRdb, only in-frame clones are kept and a portion is missing. Among around 60,000 clones listed, about 76% were seen once. Specimen: CD4+ or CD8+ T cells sorted from blood, collected in a trial of the OX40 agonist ivuxolimab. Receptors originate from an adult with an advanced solid tumor such as melanoma, head and neck, liver or kidney cancer.

This CDR3 is CASSESKGNQPQHF. CDR3 coding DNA: TGCGCCAGCAGTGAGTCGAAAGGGAATCAGCCCCAGCATTTT. This chain links TRBV10-2 with TRBJ1-5; D remains ambiguous. Per germline, CDR1 WSHSY and CDR2 SAAADI. The CDR3 has 14 amino acids. V dropped 0 bases and J dropped 4 bases, with 7 bases sitting between them.

This sequence joins TRBV27 and TRBJ2-5; tentatively, D is TRBD1 (8 bases). The CDR3 spans 14 residues. Per the germline V gene, CDR1 is MNHEY and CDR2 is SMNVEV (reference sequence). Trimming pared 9 bases from V and 4 bases from J, leaving 18 bases between. CDR3 region: CASMATGEGETQYF. The CDR3 DNA reads as TGTGCCAGTATGGCGACAGGGGAGGGAGAGACCCAGTACTTC.

CDR3 in DNA: TGTGCCAGCAGCTTAGGAAGCGGGAGAGGACACAATGAGCAGTTCTTC. It yields the protein CASSLGSGRGHNEQFF. The chain is built from TRBV5-8 and TRBJ2-1; 8 nucleotides match TRBD2. Germline CDR1 reads SGHTS; CDR2 reads YDEGEE. With 2 bases clipped from V and 5 bases from J, the junction kept 9 bases outside the gene matches. CDR3 length: 16 residues.

This clone turned up a few times. The V gene is TRBV19, the J gene TRBJ1-1; the D is unclear. CDR3 length: 12 residues. V was trimmed by 5 bases and J by 5 bases, leaving 9 bases between them. Germline CDR1 LNHDA, CDR2 SQIVND (reference sequence). DNA for the CDR3: TGTGCCAGTAGTGGATCCTGGACTGAAGCTTTCTTT. The encoded protein is CASSGSWTEAFF.

The chain uses TRBV11-1 and TRBJ2-6; TRBD1 agrees at 7 bases. CDR1 SGHAT and CDR2 FQDESV come from the germline V gene (reference sequence). J gave up 0 bases and V 6 bases, and 11 bases lay outside the gene matches. The CDR3 runs 18 residues. The CDR3 reads CASRGRDSASSGANVLTF. In DNA form, the CDR3 reads TGTGCCAGCAGGGGCCGGGACAGCGCCTCCTCTGGGGCCAACGTCCTGACTTTC. The full variable domain, completed using reference TRBV11-1 and TRBJ2-6, is EAEVAQSPRYKITEKSQAVAFWCDPISGHATLYWYRQILGQGPELLVQFQDESVVDDSQLPKDRFSAERLKGVDSTLKIQPAELGDSAMYLCASRGRDSASSGANVLTFGAGSRLTVL.

The V call is TRBV15, the J call TRBJ1-5; 8 nucleotides align to TRBD1. The germline CDR1 and CDR2 sequences are LNHNV and YYDKDF (reference sequence). V gave up 5 bases and J gave up 1 base; unmatched junction bases: 10. The CDR3 extends over 17 amino acids. The CDR3 bases are TGTGCCACCAGCCTTTCCGACAGGGGATGGAGCAATCAGCCCCAGCATTTT. The encoded protein is CATSLSDRGWSNQPQHF. Complete variable domain (other parts from reference TRBV15 and TRBJ1-5): DAMVIQNPRYQVTQFGKPVTLSCSQTLNHNVMYWYQQKSSQAPKLLFHYYDKDFNNEADTPDNFQSRRPNTSFCFLDIRSPGLGDTAMYLCATSLSDRGWSNQPQHFGDGTRLSIL.

Worth noting for this clone: At one of its ends the junction is not consistent with the germline gene, which may arise from a read error. This chain joins TRBV7-9 and TRBJ2-7; D might be TRBD2 (7 bases). The CDR3 totals 14 residues. Germline CDR1 reads SEHNR; CDR2 reads FQNEAQ (reference sequence). In DNA form, the CDR3 reads TGTGTCAGCAGCTGGGGGGGCGGATCCTACGAGCAGTACTTC. Protein: CVSSWGGGSYEQYF.

This rearrangement joins TRBV6-1 to TRBJ2-1; TRBD2 matches at 11 bases. The germline V gene has CDR1 MNHNS and CDR2 SASEGT. This CDR3 contains 15 residues. Trimming at V came to 5 bases and at J to 7 bases, leaving 7 bases not matched to a gene. The CDR3 nucleotides read TGTGCCAGCAGTTCACGGGGACTAGCGGCGAATGAGCAGTTCTTC. Translated: CASSSRGLAANEQFF.

The rearrangement links TRBV2 to TRBJ2-6; D may be TRBD1 (5 bases). Germline CDR1 SNHLY, CDR2 FYNNEI. The CDR3 spans 17 residues. Deletions cut 2 bases from V and 0 bases from J, with 11 bases between. In DNA form, the CDR3 reads TGTGCCAGCAGTGAAACAGGTTGGAGCTCTGGGGCCAACGTCCTGACTTTC. Amino acids: CASSETGWSSGANVLTF.

The rearrangement joins TRBV5-6 to TRBJ2-7, with D perhaps TRBD1 (5 bases). Trimming removed 5 bases from V and 6 bases from J, with 9 bases in between. This CDR3 region has 11 residues. The V gene's germline CDR1 is SGHDT and CDR2 YYEEEE. The CDR3 DNA reads as TGTGCCAGCAGGGCGCAGGGCGAGCAGTACTTC. It encodes CASRAQGEQYF.

J is TRBJ2-3 and V is TRBV9, with TRBD2 matching over 10 bases. With V trimmed by 1 base and J by 5 bases, 4 bases remained unmatched. This CDR3 has 15 amino acids. Germline assignment: CDR1 SGDLS and CDR2 YYNGEE. Here the CDR3 DNA reads TGTGCCAGCAGCGTACTAAGCGGGGGGGAAGATACGCAGTATTTT. The encoded protein is CASSVLSGGEDTQYF.

The chain uses TRBV11-2 and TRBJ2-7; the D is unclear. This CDR3 comprises 12 residues. In germline, CDR1 is SGHAT, CDR2 FQNNGV. Between the trimmed V and J ends, which lost 2 bases and 5 bases, there was a span of 7 bases. The CDR3 sequence: CASSLLLNEQYF. The CDR3 DNA follows: TGTGCCAGCAGCTTACTACTAAACGAGCAGTACTTC.

This clone was seen a few times. The chain employs TRBV10-3 and TRBJ1-1; D is unresolved. V was clipped by 6 bases and J by 6 bases, with 11 bases between them. CDR3 length: 12 residues. Germline V gene sequence: CDR1 ENHRY, CDR2 SYGVKD. The CDR3 DNA follows: TGTGCCATCAGGGGGTTCGAATCTGAAGCTTTCTTT. Amino acids: CAIRGFESEAFF.

CDR3 region: CASSTLGPYEQYF. DNA for the CDR3: TGTGCCAGCAGCACACTAGGCCCCTACGAGCAGTACTTC. The chain links TRBV5-4 to TRBJ2-5, with D possibly TRBD2 on 5 matching bases. The DNA end lines up better with TRBJ2-7; the J call may be wrong. CDR1 and CDR2 from the germline V gene are SGHNT and YYREEE (reference sequence). The CDR3 sequence is 13 residues long.

This clone has more than one count but fewer than ten. The chain employs TRBV2 and TRBJ2-7; 10 nucleotides agree with TRBD2. The CDR3 loop spans 14 amino acids. CDR1 SNHLY and CDR2 FYNNEI come from the germline V gene. J was trimmed by 6 bases and V by 6 bases; bases with no gene match: 8. Here the CDR3 DNA reads TGTGCCAGCAGCGATAGCGGGGGGCCGTCCGAGCAGTACTTC. Translation: CASSDSGGPSEQYF.

The V gene is TRBV9, the J gene TRBJ2-1; D remains ambiguous. There are 14 residues in the CDR3. The ends were cut back, 4 bases at V and 7 bases at J, with 15 bases in the middle. From germline, CDR1 is SGDLS and CDR2 YYNGEE. CDR3 in DNA: TGTGCCAGCAGCCCCCTCGTAGGTGAGAATGAGCAGTTCTTC. The encoded protein is CASSPLVGENEQFF.

A few counts support this clone. The chain is built from TRBV11-1 and TRBJ1-6, with unresolved D. The CDR3 has 13 amino acids. V was clipped by 5 bases and J by 7 bases, with 9 bases between them. Per germline, CDR1 SGHAT and CDR2 FQDESV (reference sequence). The CDR3 nucleotides read TGTGCCAGCAGCGACCAACAGAATTCACCCCTCCACTTT. This translates into CASSDQQNSPLHF.

The J gene is TRBJ2-3, the V gene TRBV5-8; D is unclear. Germline V gene lookup returns CDR1 SGHTS and CDR2 YDEGEE. There are 12 residues in the CDR3. V lost 4 bases, J lost 4 bases, and 7 bases lay in between. The CDR3 DNA follows: TGTGCCAGCAGCCTGCAGTCAGATACGCAGTATTTT. This codes for CASSLQSDTQYF.

The rearrangement links TRBV6-5 to TRBJ1-4, with D perhaps matching TRBD1 (5 bases). The CDR3 runs to 15 residues. The V end was cut by 5 bases, the J end by 0 bases, with 10 bases between. CDR1 and CDR2 from the germline V gene are MNHEY and SVGAGI. The CDR3 coding sequence is TGTGCCAGCAGTCCATCGGGGGCAACTAATGAAAAACTGTTTTTT. Protein: CASSPSGATNEKLFF.

The chain joins TRBV7-2 to TRBJ2-3; D remains unclear. This CDR3 contains 14 residues. Germline V lookup: CDR1 SGHTA, CDR2 FQGNSA. V was clipped by 6 bases and J by 4 bases, with 14 bases between them. CDR3 sequence: CASREKQSPDTQYF. The CDR3 coding sequence is TGTGCCAGCAGGGAGAAACAGTCACCAGATACGCAGTATTTT.

This chain links TRBV11-2 with TRBJ2-3; 9 bases line up with TRBD1. CDR3 length equals 15 residues. CDR1 is SGHAT and CDR2 is FQNNGV in the germline V gene. The J segment lost 2 bases and the V segment lost 4 bases, leaving 4 bases of the junction unmatched. In nucleotides, the CDR3 is TGTGCCAGCAGCTCCGGACAGGGGAACACAGATACGCAGTATTTT. Translated: CASSSGQGNTDTQYF.

The chain recombines TRBV7-8 with TRBJ2-7, with 7 positions matching TRBD2. CDR3 length: 17 residues. With V trimmed by 1 base and J by 0 bases, 9 bases remained unmatched. Germline V gene sequence: CDR1 SGHVS, CDR2 FQNEAQ. Here the CDR3 reads CASSLGTSARSSYEQYF. CDR3 coding DNA: TGTGCCAGCAGCTTAGGTACTAGCGCGAGGAGCTCCTACGAGCAGTACTTC.

Only one count was recorded for this clone. The V call is TRBV4-2, the J call TRBJ1-3; D not certain. The CDR3 totals 18 residues. CDR1 is LGHNA and CDR2 is YNFKEQ in the germline V gene. V dropped 0 bases and J dropped 0 bases, with 15 bases sitting between them. Here the CDR3 DNA reads TGTGCCAGCAGCCAAGACTATGGTACCCCCTACTCTGGAAACACCATATATTTT. It specifies CASSQDYGTPYSGNTIYF.